These T cell receptor beta chains were read from a single sample in a study of patients and donors after allogeneic stem cell transplantation. TCRdb re-called the RT-PCR reads with MiXCR, one entry per CDR3 protein. Of about 40,000 distinct CDR3 sequences detected, roughly 29% appear once; the ten largest clones hold more than 70%. The sample comprised blood, either unsorted or a sorted T cell fraction (not recorded which). These receptors were taken from a human donor who was either an allogeneic HSCT recipient or a stem cell or donor lymphocyte infusion donor (not recorded which). It is not recorded whose cells these are; they may come from a transplant donor. Both conserved end residues are trimmed from each CDR3.

J,V,CDR3
TRBJ1-2,TRBV27,ASGGGLIGYGYT
TRBJ2-7,TRBV20-1,SARLQGGYEQY
TRBJ2-4,TRBV21-1,ASSAQKGDSY
TRBJ1-5,TRBV20-1,SARGTGPKGNQPQH
TRBJ1-2,TRBV4-1,ASSQDSNRGSGYT
TRBJ1-6,TRBV28,ASGNSPLH
TRBJ1-6,TRBV15,ATSRDLAVDSLWSPLH
TRBJ2-5,TRBV6-2/TRBV6-3,ASSSWQGGETQY
TRBJ2-7,TRBV6-2/TRBV6-3,ASSYIVYEQY
TRBJ2-3,TRBV5-1,ASSLAVGQSDTQY
TRBJ1-2,TRBV3-2,ASSQESGQHGYT
TRBJ2-2,TRBV24-1,ATISRKGQAGELF
TRBJ2-5,TRBV5-1,ASSLAQETQY
TRBJ2-5,TRBV10-3,AISGGQEETQY
TRBJ1-2,TRBV20-1,SAREYGYT
TRBJ1-2,TRBV20-1,SATGSNYGYT
TRBJ1-1,TRBV7-9,ASSLFSREAF
TRBJ1-5,TRBV20-1,SARRDRGSNNQPQH